This note documents a single T cell receptor beta chain sequence. The data were taken from a study of cytomegalovirus exposure and HLA in healthy donors. CDR1 and CDR2 from the germline V gene are MGHRA and YSYEKL. This CDR3 spans 16 amino acids. The V gene lost 3 bases and the J gene lost 6 bases, with 18 bases spanning the gap. The assay was immunoSEQ multiplex PCR, and TCRdb's table has in-frame clones only and misses some. The profile shows some 98,000 clones, roughly 87% of them singletons. The receptor comes from a man aged 18 to 29 in good health and CMV-seropositive. This chain links TRBV4-1 with TRBJ2-1; the D gene is possibly TRBD2 (6 bases). Source material: PBMCs. This chain's CDR3 is CASSHEGLPIGNEQFF. The DNA for the CDR3 is TGCGCCAGCAGCCACGAGGGACTCCCAATAGGCAATGAGCAGTTCTTC.